This T cell receptor (beta chain) was documented in a study of monozygotic twins with inflammatory bowel disease. The cDNA of both the TCRalpha and TCRbeta chains was subjected to two nested PCRs of roughly 15 and 9 cycles. TCRdb re-called the 5' RACE reads, yielding one record per CDR3 amino acid sequence without DNA. Its clone listing holds fewer than 450,000 distinct CDR3 sequences. The CDR3 is 14 residues long. Per the germline V gene, CDR1 is SGHKS and CDR2 is YYEKEE (reference sequence). This chain uses TRBV5-5 with TRBJ2-7. Material for sequencing was blood. This receptor was identified in a human donor with ulcerative colitis or Crohn's disease, or a healthy co-twin of an affected twin (not recorded which). This chain's CDR3 is CASSLVLTSYEQYF.